This T cell receptor (beta chain) was found in a study of control samples from healthy donors and cancer patients. Method: immunoSEQ multiplex PCR; TCRdb's copy keeps in-frame clones and lacks some. In the table there are fewer than 110,000 clones, around 88% of which are singletons. Per the germline V gene, CDR1 is SGHRS and CDR2 is YFSETQ. The J segment lost 4 bases and the V segment lost 2 bases, leaving 7 bases of the junction unmatched. The CDR3 sequence is 17 residues long. V is TRBV5-1 and J is TRBJ2-2, with 11 bases aligning to TRBD2. This TCR derives from a man aged 55 to 69 with lung cancer. Material for sequencing was PBMCs. As DNA, the CDR3 is TGCGCCAGCAGCTTACTAGCGGGGGATCCTACCACCGGGGAGCTGTTTTTT. The encoded protein is CASSLLAGDPTTGELFF.